The clone carrying this TCR beta chain is labeled medium-sized. The target antigen is unknown. These data come from a study of immune heterogeneity within non-small cell lung tumors. Study background: Tumor histology was classified as squamous cell carcinoma in a handful of cases, non-squamous carcinoma in 10 and not otherwise specified in 1. General study findings and limits: Dominant CDR3 beta clonotypes repeated across a patient's tumor loci, while different loci held unique high-frequency clones.

The CDR3 is 14 amino acids. Trimming removed 4 bases from V and 7 bases from J, with 17 bases in between. Germline V lookup: CDR1 SEHNR, CDR2 FQNEAQ (reference sequence). Bulk tumor genomic DNA constituted the template, at approximately 600 ng per sample. During surgery, each primary tumor gave multiple biopsies spaced as far apart as possible. Enrolled patients presented with newly diagnosed, previously untreated non-small cell lung cancer and underwent curative surgery. Multiplex PCR was performed with 32 V and 13 J primers, and it amplified TCR beta CDR3. TCRdb re-called the multiplex PCR reads through MiXCR, storing one row per CDR3 protein. The sample includes 9,500 to 13,000 distinct CDR3 sequences, almost 30% of them seen just once.

The sample comprised lung tumor tissue. This receptor was taken from a woman in her forties or fifties with non-small cell lung cancer. The chain uses TRBV7-9 and TRBJ2-7; D may be TRBD2 (6 bases). CDR3 sequence (DNA): TGTGCCAGCAGCTATACCAGGGACTTCGAGGAGCAGTACTTC. It yields the protein CASSYTRDFEEQYF.